A single T cell receptor beta chain is shown here with its context. This record belongs to a study of OX40 agonist ivuxolimab in advanced cancers. Study as a whole: Patients took ivuxolimab, an agonistic anti-OX40 (CD134) antibody.

Profiling relied on immunoSEQ multiplex PCR, and the TCRdb table lists in-frame clones only, not all of them. The repertoire has under 150,000 clones, 80% to 90% of them found once; the top ten carry roughly 0.59%. CDR3 length equals 15 residues. Per germline, CDR1 SGHTA and CDR2 FQGNSA. Trimming at V came to 4 bases and at J to 6 bases, leaving 6 bases not matched to a gene. Sample: CD4+ or CD8+ T cells sorted from blood, taken in a trial of the OX40 agonist ivuxolimab. J is TRBJ2-5 and V is TRBV7-2; 12 positions match TRBD2. This TCR came from an adult with an advanced solid tumor such as melanoma, head and neck, liver or kidney cancer. CDR3 coding DNA: TGTGCCAGCAGCTGGGCTAGCGGGGGGGGAAAGACCCAGTACTTC. This translates into CASSWASGGGKTQYF.